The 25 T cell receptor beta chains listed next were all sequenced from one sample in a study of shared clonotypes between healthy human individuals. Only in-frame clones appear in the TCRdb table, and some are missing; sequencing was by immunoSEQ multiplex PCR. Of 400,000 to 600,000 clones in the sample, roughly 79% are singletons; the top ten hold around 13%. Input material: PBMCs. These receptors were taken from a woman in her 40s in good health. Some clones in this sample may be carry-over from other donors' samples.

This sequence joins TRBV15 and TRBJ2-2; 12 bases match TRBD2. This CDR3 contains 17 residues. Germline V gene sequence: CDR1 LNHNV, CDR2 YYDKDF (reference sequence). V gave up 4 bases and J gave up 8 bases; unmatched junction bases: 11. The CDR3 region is CATSTRLAGAPGGELFF. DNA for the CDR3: TGTGCCACCAGCACAAGACTAGCGGGAGCCCCCGGAGGGGAGCTGTTTTTT.

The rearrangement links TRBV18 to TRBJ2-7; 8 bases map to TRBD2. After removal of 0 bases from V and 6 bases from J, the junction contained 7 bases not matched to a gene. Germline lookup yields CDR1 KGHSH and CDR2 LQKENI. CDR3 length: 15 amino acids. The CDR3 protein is CASSPPGTRASEQYF. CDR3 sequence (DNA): TGTGCCAGCTCACCACCCGGGACTAGAGCCTCCGAGCAGTACTTC.

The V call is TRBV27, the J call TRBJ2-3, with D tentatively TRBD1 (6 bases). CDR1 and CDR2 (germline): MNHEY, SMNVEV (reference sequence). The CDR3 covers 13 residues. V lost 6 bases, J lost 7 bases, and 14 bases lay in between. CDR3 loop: CASRYLGTNTQYF. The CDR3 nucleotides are TGTGCCAGCAGATACCTTGGGACAAATACGCAGTATTTT.

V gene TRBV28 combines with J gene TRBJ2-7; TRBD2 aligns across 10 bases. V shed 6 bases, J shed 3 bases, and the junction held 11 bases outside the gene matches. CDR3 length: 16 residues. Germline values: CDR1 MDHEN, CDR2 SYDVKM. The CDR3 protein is CASSTPSSSGSYEQYF. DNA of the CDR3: TGTGCCAGCAGCACCCCCTCTTCTAGCGGGAGCTACGAGCAGTACTTC.

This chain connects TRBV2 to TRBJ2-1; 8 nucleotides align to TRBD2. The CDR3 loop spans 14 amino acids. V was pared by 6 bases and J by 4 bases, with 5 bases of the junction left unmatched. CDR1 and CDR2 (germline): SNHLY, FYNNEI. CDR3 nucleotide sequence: TGTGCCAGCAGGGCGAGCGGGGGATACAATGAGCAGTTCTTC. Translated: CASRASGGYNEQFF.

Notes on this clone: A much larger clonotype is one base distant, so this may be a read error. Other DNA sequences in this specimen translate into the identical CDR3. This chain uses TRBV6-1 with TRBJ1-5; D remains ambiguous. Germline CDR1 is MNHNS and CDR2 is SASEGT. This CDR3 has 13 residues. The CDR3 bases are TGTGCCAGTAGTGATGGGGTGCTGGGGCCCCAGCATTTT. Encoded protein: CASSDGVLGPQHF.

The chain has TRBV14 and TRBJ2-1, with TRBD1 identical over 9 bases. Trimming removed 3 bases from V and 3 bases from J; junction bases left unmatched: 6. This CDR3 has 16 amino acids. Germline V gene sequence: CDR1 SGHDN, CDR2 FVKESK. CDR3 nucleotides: TGTGCCAGCAGCCATATTAGGACAGGGGTCTACAATGAGCAGTTCTTC. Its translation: CASSHIRTGVYNEQFF.

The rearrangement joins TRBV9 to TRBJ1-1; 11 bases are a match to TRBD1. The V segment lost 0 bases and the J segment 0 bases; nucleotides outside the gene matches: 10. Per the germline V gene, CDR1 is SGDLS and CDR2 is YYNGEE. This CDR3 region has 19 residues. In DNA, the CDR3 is TGTGCCAGCAGCGTAGACCGAAGCGGGACAGGGGGATTGAACACTGAAGCTTTCTTT. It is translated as CASSVDRSGTGGLNTEAFF.

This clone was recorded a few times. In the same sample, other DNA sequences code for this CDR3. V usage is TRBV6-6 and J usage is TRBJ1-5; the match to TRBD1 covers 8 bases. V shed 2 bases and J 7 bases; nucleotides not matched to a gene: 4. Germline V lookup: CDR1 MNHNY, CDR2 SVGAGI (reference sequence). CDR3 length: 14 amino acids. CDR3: CASSYGQGSQPQHF. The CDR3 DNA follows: TGTGCCAGCAGTTACGGACAGGGAAGCCAGCCCCAGCATTTT.

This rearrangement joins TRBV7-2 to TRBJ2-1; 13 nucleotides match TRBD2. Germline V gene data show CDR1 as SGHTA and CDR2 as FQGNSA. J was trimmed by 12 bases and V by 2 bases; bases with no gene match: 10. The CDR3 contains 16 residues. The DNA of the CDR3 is TGTGCCAGCAGCTTAACGTCAGGACTAGCGGGGGAAGGGCAGTTCTTC. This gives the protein CASSLTSGLAGEGQFF.

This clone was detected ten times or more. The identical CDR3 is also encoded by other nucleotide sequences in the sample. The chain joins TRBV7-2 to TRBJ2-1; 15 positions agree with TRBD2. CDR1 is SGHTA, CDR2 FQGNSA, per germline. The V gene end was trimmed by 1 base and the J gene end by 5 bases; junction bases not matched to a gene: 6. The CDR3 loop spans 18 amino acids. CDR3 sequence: CASSLEGTSGRYHNEQFF. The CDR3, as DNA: TGTGCCAGCAGCTTAGAAGGGACTAGCGGGAGGTACCACAATGAGCAGTTCTTC.

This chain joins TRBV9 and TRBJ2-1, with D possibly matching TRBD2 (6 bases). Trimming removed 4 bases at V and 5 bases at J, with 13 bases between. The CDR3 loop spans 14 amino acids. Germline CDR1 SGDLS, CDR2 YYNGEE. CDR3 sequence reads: CASSLSGTNNEQFF. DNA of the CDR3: TGTGCCAGCAGCCTTAGCGGAACCAACAATGAGCAGTTCTTC.

The CDR3 sequence: CASTSGQGSYEQYF. The CDR3 DNA is TGTGCCAGCACATCCGGACAGGGGTCCTACGAGCAGTACTTC. This chain joins TRBV2 and TRBJ2-7; 9 bases align to TRBD1. The CDR3 is made up of 14 amino acids. Per the germline V gene, CDR1 is SNHLY and CDR2 is FYNNEI. Trimming cost V 7 bases and J 1 base; bases outside gene matches: 5. Together with reference TRBV2 and TRBJ2-7, the CDR3 gives the full variable domain: EPEVTQTPSHQVTQMGQEVILRCVPISNHLYFYWYRQILGQKVEFLVSFYNNEISEKSEIFDDQFSVERPDGSNFTLKIRSTKLEDSAMYFCASTSGQGSYEQYFGPGTRLTVT.

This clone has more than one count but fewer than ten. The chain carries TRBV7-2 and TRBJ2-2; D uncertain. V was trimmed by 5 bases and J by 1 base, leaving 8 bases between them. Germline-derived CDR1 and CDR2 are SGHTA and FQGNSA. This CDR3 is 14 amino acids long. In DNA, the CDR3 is TGTGCCAGCAGCATCTACCGGAACACCGGGGAGCTGTTTTTT. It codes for CASSIYRNTGELFF.

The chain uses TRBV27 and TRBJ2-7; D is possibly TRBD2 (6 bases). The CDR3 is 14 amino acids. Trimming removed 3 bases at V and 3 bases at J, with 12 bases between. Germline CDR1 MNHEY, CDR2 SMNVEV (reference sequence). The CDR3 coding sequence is TGTGCCAGCAGTTTTAGCGGCTTGTACTACGAGCAGTACTTC. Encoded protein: CASSFSGLYYEQYF.

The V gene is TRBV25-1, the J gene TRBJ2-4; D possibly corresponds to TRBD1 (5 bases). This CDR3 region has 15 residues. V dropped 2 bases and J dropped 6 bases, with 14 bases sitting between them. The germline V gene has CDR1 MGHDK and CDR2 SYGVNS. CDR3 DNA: TGTGCCAGCAGTGAAATAGGAACAGGTGGAAACATTCAGTACTTC. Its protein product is CASSEIGTGGNIQYF.

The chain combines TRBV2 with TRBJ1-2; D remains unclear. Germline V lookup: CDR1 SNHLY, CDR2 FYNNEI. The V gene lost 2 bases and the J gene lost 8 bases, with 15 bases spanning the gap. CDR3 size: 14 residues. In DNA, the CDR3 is TGTGCCAGCAGTGAACAACGGTTGGCTGGGGGCTACACCTTC. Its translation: CASSEQRLAGGYTF.

The CDR3 here is CASSEQEGPGDTQYF. The CDR3 coding sequence is TGTGCCAGCAGTGAACAGGAGGGCCCCGGAGATACGCAGTATTTT. The chain is built from TRBV25-1 and TRBJ2-3, with D possibly matching TRBD2 (6 bases). The germline V gene has CDR1 MGHDK and CDR2 SYGVNS. The CDR3 sequence is 15 residues long. Deletions cut 2 bases from V and 5 bases from J, with 14 bases between.

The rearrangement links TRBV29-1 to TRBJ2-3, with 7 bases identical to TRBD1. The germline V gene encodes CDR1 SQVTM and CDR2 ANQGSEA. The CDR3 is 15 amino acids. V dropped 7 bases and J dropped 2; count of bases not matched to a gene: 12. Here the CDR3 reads CSADPTGPTTDTQYF. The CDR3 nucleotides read TGCAGCGCTGACCCGACAGGGCCGACCACAGATACGCAGTATTTT.

CDR3 loop: CASSPRTGMRTEAFF. CDR3 sequence (DNA): TGTGCCAGCTCACCACGAACAGGGATGAGAACTGAAGCTTTCTTT. The rearrangement joins TRBV18 to TRBJ1-1, with D perhaps matching TRBD1 (6 bases). Germline loops: CDR1 KGHSH, CDR2 LQKENI. V was cut by 1 base and J by 5 bases, with 14 bases left in between. The CDR3 extends over 15 amino acids.

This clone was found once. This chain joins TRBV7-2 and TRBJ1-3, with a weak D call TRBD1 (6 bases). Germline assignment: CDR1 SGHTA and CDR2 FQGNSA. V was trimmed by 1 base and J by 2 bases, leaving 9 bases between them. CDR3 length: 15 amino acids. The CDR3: CASSLEAGAGNTIYF. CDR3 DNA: TGTGCCAGCAGCTTAGAGGCAGGGGCTGGAAACACCATATATTTT.

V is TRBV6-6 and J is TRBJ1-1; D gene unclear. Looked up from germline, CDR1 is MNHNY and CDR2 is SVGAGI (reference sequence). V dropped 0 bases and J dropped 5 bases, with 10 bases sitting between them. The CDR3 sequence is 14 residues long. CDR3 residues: CASSYSGVGTEAFF. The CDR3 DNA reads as TGTGCCAGCAGTTACTCTGGGGTTGGAACTGAAGCTTTCTTT.

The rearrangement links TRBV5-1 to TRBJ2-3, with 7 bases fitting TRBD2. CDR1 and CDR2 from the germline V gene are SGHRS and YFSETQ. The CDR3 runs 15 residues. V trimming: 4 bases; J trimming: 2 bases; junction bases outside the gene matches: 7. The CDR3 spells CASSKERGPTDTQYF. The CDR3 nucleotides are TGCGCCAGCAGCAAAGAGCGGGGCCCCACAGATACGCAGTATTTT.

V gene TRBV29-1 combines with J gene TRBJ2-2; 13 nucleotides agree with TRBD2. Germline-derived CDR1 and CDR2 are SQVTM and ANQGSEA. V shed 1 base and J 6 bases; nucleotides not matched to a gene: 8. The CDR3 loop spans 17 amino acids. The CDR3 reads CSVEAPGTSGKAGELFF. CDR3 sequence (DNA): TGCAGCGTTGAAGCCCCCGGGACTAGCGGGAAGGCCGGGGAGCTGTTTTTT.

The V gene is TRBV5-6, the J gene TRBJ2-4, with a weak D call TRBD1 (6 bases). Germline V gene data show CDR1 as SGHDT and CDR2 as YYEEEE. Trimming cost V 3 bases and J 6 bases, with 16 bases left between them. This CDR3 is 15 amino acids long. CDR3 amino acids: CASSSAAGQSNIQYF. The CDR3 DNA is TGTGCCAGCAGCTCGGCCGCCGGACAGTCAAACATTCAGTACTTC. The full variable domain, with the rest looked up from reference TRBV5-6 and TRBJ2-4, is DAGVTQSPTHLIKTRGQQVTLRCSPKSGHDTVSWYQQALGQGPQFIFQYYEEEERQRGNFPDRFSGHQFPNYSSELNVNALLLGDSALYLCASSSAAGQSNIQYFGAGTRLSVL.